What follows are 27 T cell receptor beta chains derived from one specimen sequenced in a study of OX40 agonist ivuxolimab in advanced cancers. Using immunoSEQ multiplex PCR, the repertoire was profiled, and TCRdb retains in-frame clones only, with some absent. This sample has roughly 48,000 clones, with about 81% found just once. The specimen was CD4+ or CD8+ T cells sorted from blood, collected in a trial of the OX40 agonist ivuxolimab. The origin of the receptors is an adult with an advanced solid tumor such as melanoma, head and neck, liver or kidney cancer.

This chain connects TRBV27 to TRBJ2-5, with D perhaps given as TRBD1 or TRBD2 (5 bases each). The CDR3 is made up of 14 amino acids. V was cut by 4 bases and J by 4 bases, with 13 bases left in between. Germline CDR1 reads MNHEY; CDR2 reads SMNVEV (reference sequence). In DNA, the CDR3 is TGTGCCAGCAGTTCCAGGGCGAGGGCAGAGACCCAGTACTTC. Amino acid sequence: CASSSRARAETQYF.

The V and J genes are TRBV28 and TRBJ1-3; TRBD1 agrees at 7 bases. The junction had 6 bases not matched to a gene; V was cut back by 7 bases and J by 0 bases. CDR1 is MDHEN, CDR2 SYDVKM, per germline. This CDR3 has 15 residues. CDR3 sequence reads: CASKGQPFSGNTIYF. In nucleotides, the CDR3 is TGTGCCAGCAAGGGACAGCCCTTCTCTGGAAACACCATATATTTT.

The CDR3 bases are TGTGCCAGCAGCGCCCGACAGTCCTCCGCCGATGAGCAGTTCTTC. As protein: CASSARQSSADEQFF. The chain links TRBV9 to TRBJ2-1, with D maybe TRBD1 (5 bases). The CDR3 consists of 15 residues. The V and J ends lost 3 bases and 8 bases respectively, with 18 bases between them. Germline CDR1 reads SGDLS; CDR2 reads YYNGEE.

This rearrangement joins TRBV28 to TRBJ1-5, with D perhaps matching TRBD1 (5 bases). V was trimmed by 2 bases and J by 1 base, leaving 12 bases between them. CDR1 MDHEN and CDR2 SYDVKM come from the germline V gene. This CDR3 is built from 16 residues. CDR3 nucleotide sequence: TGTGCCAGCAGTTTAGGGAGGGGCTCGAGCAATCAGCCCCAGCATTTT. The encoded protein is CASSLGRGSSNQPQHF. The entire variable domain, with the rest obtained from reference TRBV28 and TRBJ1-5, is as follows: DVKVTQSSRYLVKRTGEKVFLECVQDMDHENMFWYRQDPGLGLRLIYFSYDVKMKEKGDIPEGYSVSREKKERFSLILESASTNQTSMYLCASSLGRGSSNQPQHFGDGTRLSIL.

J is TRBJ2-5 and V is TRBV28, with 11 nucleotides matching TRBD1. V was pared by 6 bases and J by 7 bases, with 10 bases of the junction left unmatched. Germline CDR1 is MDHEN and CDR2 is SYDVKM. The CDR3 totals 15 residues. CDR3 sequence: CASSLSGTGGRTQYF. The CDR3 nucleotides are TGTGCCAGCAGCCTATCCGGGACAGGGGGACGGACCCAGTACTTC.

The chain joins TRBV6-6 to TRBJ2-2, with D uncertain. This CDR3 is built from 12 residues. CDR1 and CDR2 (germline): MNHNY, SVGAGI (reference sequence). V was trimmed by 6 bases and J by 6 bases, leaving 8 bases between them. CDR3 nucleotides: TGTGCCAGCAGGCCAAGGGCCGGGGAGCTGTTTTTT. This codes for CASRPRAGELFF.

V gene TRBV27 combines with J gene TRBJ2-2, with 10 positions matching TRBD1. The CDR3 has 17 residues. The J segment lost 5 bases and the V segment lost 3 bases, leaving 9 bases of the junction unmatched. Germline V gene sequence: CDR1 MNHEY, CDR2 SMNVEV (reference sequence). The CDR3 loop is CASSFQTGQGRTGELFF. DNA for the CDR3: TGTGCCAGCAGTTTCCAAACGGGACAGGGGAGGACCGGGGAGCTGTTTTTT.

The chain employs TRBV27 and TRBJ1-2, with TRBD1 as a possible D gene (5 bases). The CDR3 has 15 amino acids. Per germline, CDR1 MNHEY and CDR2 SMNVEV (reference sequence). Trimming stripped 6 bases from V and 4 bases from J, with 18 bases between. As DNA, the CDR3 is TGTGCCAGCAGCTGGGGCGGGCAGGGCCTCTATGGCTACACCTTC. This gives the protein CASSWGGQGLYGYTF.

CDR3 coding DNA: TGTGCCAGTAGGGACAGGGAAAGAGGCTATGGCTACACCTTC. Residues: CASRDRERGYGYTF. The chain is built from TRBV19 and TRBJ1-2, with TRBD1 identical over 8 bases. Germline V gene lookup returns CDR1 LNHDA and CDR2 SQIVND (reference sequence). Trimming cost V 6 bases and J 4 bases; bases outside gene matches: 7. CDR3 length equals 14 residues.

This chain links TRBV28 with TRBJ1-5, with 7 positions matching TRBD1. There are 15 residues in the CDR3. Germline-derived CDR1 and CDR2 are MDHEN and SYDVKM. J lost 4 bases, V lost 5 bases, and 8 bases had no gene match. The CDR3 spells CASSLGQRINQPQHF. The DNA of the CDR3 is TGTGCCAGCAGTCTGGGACAGAGAATAAATCAGCCCCAGCATTTT. Full variable domain (missing parts from reference TRBV28 and TRBJ1-5): DVKVTQSSRYLVKRTGEKVFLECVQDMDHENMFWYRQDPGLGLRLIYFSYDVKMKEKGDIPEGYSVSREKKERFSLILESASTNQTSMYLCASSLGQRINQPQHFGDGTRLSIL.

The V gene is TRBV7-8, the J gene TRBJ2-1; TRBD2 matches 9 bases. The J segment lost 4 bases and the V segment lost 1 base, leaving 11 bases of the junction unmatched. The CDR3 covers 18 residues. Germline V gene data show CDR1 as SGHVS and CDR2 as FQNEAQ. DNA of the CDR3: TGTGCCAGCAGCTTAGACTTTCGTCGCGGGGGGGTATACAATGAGCAGTTCTTC. Amino acid sequence: CASSLDFRRGGVYNEQFF.

The gene calls are TRBV18 and TRBJ2-7; 8 bases match TRBD1. CDR1 is KGHSH, CDR2 LQKENI, per germline. The CDR3 runs 15 residues. The V segment lost 5 bases and the J segment 0 bases; nucleotides outside the gene matches: 6. CDR3 DNA sequence: TGTGCCAGCTCATCGGACAGGGCCAGCTCCTACGAGCAGTACTTC. Protein sequence: CASSSDRASSYEQYF. Full variable domain (rest looked up from reference TRBV18 and TRBJ2-7): NAGVMQNPRHLVRRRGQEARLRCSPMKGHSHVYWYRQLPEEGLKFMVYLQKENIIDESGMPKERFSAEFPKEGPSILRIQQVVRGDSAAYFCASSSDRASSYEQYFGPGTRLTVT.

The rearrangement uses TRBV10-3 and TRBJ1-2; no reliable D call. Between the trimmed V and J ends, which lost 0 bases and 6 bases, there was a span of 5 bases. Germline loops: CDR1 ENHRY, CDR2 SYGVKD. The CDR3 runs to 12 residues. The CDR3 protein is CAISESRNGYTF. The CDR3 DNA reads as TGTGCCATCAGTGAGTCGCGAAATGGCTACACCTTC.

The chain carries TRBV7-9 and TRBJ2-1; 11 nucleotides line up with TRBD2. CDR1 SEHNR and CDR2 FQNEAQ come from the germline V gene (reference sequence). Unmatched junction bases numbered 5, after V lost 6 bases and J lost 4 bases. The CDR3 loop spans 15 amino acids. This chain's CDR3 is CASRTSGETYNEQFF. CDR3 in DNA: TGTGCCAGCAGGACTAGCGGGGAAACGTACAATGAGCAGTTCTTC.

This clone occurred once. The gene calls are TRBV5-1 and TRBJ2-3; perhaps TRBD2 as D (5 bases). V lost 0 bases to trimming and J lost 4 bases, with 9 bases between them. This CDR3 is built from 14 residues. Germline V gives CDR1 SGHRS, CDR2 YFSETQ. In DNA form, the CDR3 reads TGCGCCAGCAGCTTGGAACTAGAGTCAGATACGCAGTATTTT. Protein sequence: CASSLELESDTQYF.

The V gene is TRBV21-1, the J gene TRBJ2-7; the D call of TRBD1 is as the table states it, not checked on the DNA. TRBV21-1 is labeled a pseudogene. The CDR3 runs to 15 residues. The CDR3 region is CASSPRDRRVHEQYF. The CDR3 DNA is TGTGCCAGCAGCCCAAGGGACAGGCGAGTCCACGAGCAGTACTTC.

This sequence joins TRBV11-2 and TRBJ2-7; TRBD2 agrees at 8 bases. The V gene end was trimmed by 1 base and the J gene end by 2 bases; junction bases not matched to a gene: 4. There are 15 residues in the CDR3. The germline V gene has CDR1 SGHAT and CDR2 FQNNGV. In DNA, the CDR3 is TGTGCCAGCAGCTTAGGACCGGGACTAGCCTACGAGCAGTACTTC. Protein product: CASSLGPGLAYEQYF.

This clone turned up a few times. This chain links TRBV7-3 with TRBJ2-1; TRBD2 matches at 9 bases. The CDR3 length is 15 residues. Germline values: CDR1 SGHTA, CDR2 FQGTGA. The ends lost 5 bases at V and 5 bases at J; junction bases unmatched: 7. Written as DNA, the CDR3 is TGTGCCAGCAGCGCCACCGGGACTAGCCACAATGAGCAGTTCTTC. This encodes CASSATGTSHNEQFF.

This sequence joins TRBV19 and TRBJ2-3, with D possibly TRBD2 on 5 matching bases. Germline assignment: CDR1 LNHDA and CDR2 SQIVND (reference sequence). Trimming removed 5 bases at V and 2 bases at J, with 8 bases between. The CDR3 length is 13 residues. The CDR3 nucleotides are TGTGCCAGTAGTCAGGACTTCACAGATACGCAGTATTTT. This codes for CASSQDFTDTQYF.

This chain links TRBV11-2 with TRBJ1-1, with 10 nucleotides matching TRBD1. CDR1 and CDR2 from the germline V gene are SGHAT and FQNNGV. V shed 5 bases, J shed 5 bases, and the junction held 2 bases outside the gene matches. This CDR3 is 13 amino acids long. CDR3 coding DNA: TGTGCCAGCAGCCGGGACAGGGGTACTGAAGCTTTCTTT. Encoded protein: CASSRDRGTEAFF.

V usage is TRBV10-3 and J usage is TRBJ2-3; 8 positions agree with TRBD2. The CDR3 sequence is 17 residues long. Germline CDR1 ENHRY, CDR2 SYGVKD. Trimming removed 1 base from V and 6 bases from J; junction bases left unmatched: 12. The CDR3 is CAISEFGLATTSDTQYF. The CDR3 coding sequence is TGTGCCATCAGTGAGTTCGGACTAGCCACGACGTCGGATACGCAGTATTTT.

The chain links TRBV7-2 to TRBJ2-3; TRBD1 is a possible D gene (6 bases). This CDR3 spans 14 amino acids. V lost 5 bases and J lost 3, with 12 bases in between. Germline V lookup: CDR1 SGHTA, CDR2 FQGNSA. The DNA of the CDR3 is TGTGCCAGCAGCCCTCAGGGGTCTACAGATACGCAGTATTTT. As protein: CASSPQGSTDTQYF.

V usage is TRBV10-3 and J usage is TRBJ1-2; 8 bases are a match to TRBD1. Germline V gene data show CDR1 as ENHRY and CDR2 as SYGVKD. V dropped 4 bases and J dropped 8; count of bases not matched to a gene: 9. The CDR3 is made up of 14 amino acids. The CDR3 nucleotides read TGTGCCATCAGTGGGACCGGGACAGGTACGGGCTACACCTTC. It yields the protein CAISGTGTGTGYTF.

The chain has TRBV2 and TRBJ2-2; D may be TRBD1 (5 bases). V was shortened by 2 bases and J by 0 bases, with 10 bases between the two germline ends. The CDR3 extends over 16 amino acids. CDR1 is SNHLY and CDR2 is FYNNEI in the germline V gene. DNA for the CDR3: TGTGCCAGCAGTGAACAGGGTGGAGCGAACACCGGGGAGCTGTTTTTT. Translation: CASSEQGGANTGELFF.

This chain uses TRBV7-8 with TRBJ1-2, with D hard to call. Germline loops: CDR1 SGHVS, CDR2 FQNEAQ. Trimming stripped 0 bases from V and 2 bases from J, with 7 bases between. This CDR3 comprises 14 residues. The CDR3 sequence: CASSLANWNYGYTF. Written as DNA, the CDR3 is TGTGCCAGCAGCTTAGCTAACTGGAACTATGGCTACACCTTC.

This chain connects TRBV5-1 to TRBJ1-1, with D tentatively TRBD1 (5 bases). CDR1 and CDR2 from the germline V gene are SGHRS and YFSETQ. This CDR3 has 15 amino acids. V was clipped by 0 bases and J by 0 bases, with 9 bases between them. CDR3 in DNA: TGCGCCAGCAGCTTGGGGCAGGGAATGAACACTGAAGCTTTCTTT. Translating it yields CASSLGQGMNTEAFF.

The rearrangement uses TRBV7-2 and TRBJ1-1; D ambiguous. V lost 5 bases, J lost 4 bases, and 8 bases lay in between. Germline assignment: CDR1 SGHTA and CDR2 FQGNSA. The CDR3 is 12 residues long. The CDR3 sequence: CASSPHGTEAFF. The CDR3 DNA reads as TGTGCCAGCAGCCCCCATGGCACTGAAGCTTTCTTT.